This T cell receptor beta chain is drawn from a study of T-cell reconstitution after alpha-beta-depleted transplantation in children. Trimming cost V 7 bases and J 0 bases, with 9 bases left between them. The CDR3 extends over 13 amino acids. It was with unique molecular identifiers that the TCRbeta library was prepared. Via MiXCR, TCRdb re-called the PCR reads, giving one row per CDR3 protein. The top ten hold less than 6.5% of the sample, which has around 500,000 distinct CDR3 sequences, about 12% seen once. The TCR comes from a human donor who donated a stem cell graft to a child with combined immunodeficiency. Sequencing used PBMCs from the stem cell graft donor, obtained from the stem cell graft. The rearrangement links TRBV12-3 or TRBV12-4 to TRBJ2-5, with a possible D match to TRBD2 (5 bases). CDR3 DNA sequence: TGTGCCAGCATCGGGGTTAACCAAGAGACCCAGTACTTC. Translated: CASIGVNQETQYF.